The sequence of this TCR beta chain was determined in a study of chemoradiotherapy in HPV16-positive cancers. Generated by immunoSEQ multiplex PCR, the TCRdb table keeps only in-frame clones and is missing some. The sample carries approximately 12,000 clones, more than 75% recorded once. The CDR3 runs to 13 residues. From germline, CDR1 is SGHTA and CDR2 FQGTGA. The germline V and J ends were trimmed by 2 bases and 2 bases, with 6 bases remaining between them. Broader study findings: Better recurrence-free survival went with HPV-responsive T-cell expansion in HPV16-positive patients.

As to this clone: Its antigen is currently unknown.

The sample was gathered from a patient who underwent chemoradiotherapy. This chain uses TRBV7-3 with TRBJ1-2; D may be TRBD1 (5 bases). The TCR originated in a human donor with HPV-associated anogenital cancer. Here the CDR3 reads CASSLGDNYGYTF. DNA of the CDR3: TGTGCCAGCAGCTTAGGGGACAACTATGGCTACACCTTC.